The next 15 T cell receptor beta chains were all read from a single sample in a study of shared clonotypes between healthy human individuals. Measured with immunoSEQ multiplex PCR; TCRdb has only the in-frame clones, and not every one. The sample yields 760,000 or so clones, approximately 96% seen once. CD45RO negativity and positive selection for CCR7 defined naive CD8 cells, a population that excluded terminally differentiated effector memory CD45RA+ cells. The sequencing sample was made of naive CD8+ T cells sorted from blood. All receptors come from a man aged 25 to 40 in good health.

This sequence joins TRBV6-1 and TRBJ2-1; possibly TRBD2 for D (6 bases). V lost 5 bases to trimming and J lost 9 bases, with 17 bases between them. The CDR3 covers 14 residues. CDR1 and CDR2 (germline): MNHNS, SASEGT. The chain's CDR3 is CASSLGGTVGEQFF. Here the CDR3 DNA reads TGTGCCAGCAGTCTTGGCGGGACGGTTGGTGAGCAGTTCTTC.

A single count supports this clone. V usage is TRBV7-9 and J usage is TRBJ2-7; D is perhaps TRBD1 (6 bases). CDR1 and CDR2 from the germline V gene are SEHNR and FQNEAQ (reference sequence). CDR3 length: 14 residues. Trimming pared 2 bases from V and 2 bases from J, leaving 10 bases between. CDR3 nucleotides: TGTGCCAGCAGCTTAATCGGACAGCCCTACGAGCAGTACTTC. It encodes CASSLIGQPYEQYF.

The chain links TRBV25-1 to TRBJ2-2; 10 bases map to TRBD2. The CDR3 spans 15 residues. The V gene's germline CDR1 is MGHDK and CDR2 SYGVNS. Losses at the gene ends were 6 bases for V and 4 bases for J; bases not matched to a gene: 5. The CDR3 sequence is CASSGLADFTGELFF. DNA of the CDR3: TGTGCCAGCAGCGGACTAGCGGATTTCACCGGGGAGCTGTTTTTT.

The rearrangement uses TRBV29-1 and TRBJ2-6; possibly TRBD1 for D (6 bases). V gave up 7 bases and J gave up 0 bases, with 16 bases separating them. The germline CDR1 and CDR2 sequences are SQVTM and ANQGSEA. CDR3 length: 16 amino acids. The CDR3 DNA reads TGCAGCGCACTCCGGGACATAAACTCTGGGGCCAACGTCCTGACTTTC. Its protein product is CSALRDINSGANVLTF.

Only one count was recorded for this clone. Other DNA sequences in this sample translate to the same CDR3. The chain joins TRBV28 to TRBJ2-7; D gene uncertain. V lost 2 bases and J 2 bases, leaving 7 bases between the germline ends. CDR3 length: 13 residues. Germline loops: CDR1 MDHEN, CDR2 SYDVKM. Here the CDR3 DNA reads TGTGCCAGCAGTTTAGGAAGTACCTACGAGCAGTACTTC. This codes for CASSLGSTYEQYF.

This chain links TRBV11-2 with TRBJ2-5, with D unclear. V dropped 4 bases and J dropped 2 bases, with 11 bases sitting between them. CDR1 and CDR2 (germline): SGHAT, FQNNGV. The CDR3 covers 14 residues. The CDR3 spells CASSSYKDQETQYF. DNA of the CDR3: TGTGCCAGCAGCTCCTACAAGGATCAAGAGACCCAGTACTTC.

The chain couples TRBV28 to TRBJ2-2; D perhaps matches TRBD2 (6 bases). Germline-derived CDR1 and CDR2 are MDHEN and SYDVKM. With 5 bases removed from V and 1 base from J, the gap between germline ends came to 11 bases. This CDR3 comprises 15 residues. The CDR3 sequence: CASSGFSGNTGELFF. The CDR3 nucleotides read TGTGCCAGCAGTGGCTTTAGCGGGAACACCGGGGAGCTGTTTTTT. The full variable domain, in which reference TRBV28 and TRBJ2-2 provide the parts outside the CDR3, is DVKVTQSSRYLVKRTGEKVFLECVQDMDHENMFWYRQDPGLGLRLIYFSYDVKMKEKGDIPEGYSVSREKKERFSLILESASTNQTSMYLCASSGFSGNTGELFFGEGSRLTVL.

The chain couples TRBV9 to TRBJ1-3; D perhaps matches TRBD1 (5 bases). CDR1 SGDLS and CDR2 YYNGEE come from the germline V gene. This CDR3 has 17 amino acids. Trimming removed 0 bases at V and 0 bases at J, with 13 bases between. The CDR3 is CASSVDYRPDSGNTIYF. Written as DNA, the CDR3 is TGTGCCAGCAGCGTAGATTACAGGCCAGACTCTGGAAACACCATATATTTT.

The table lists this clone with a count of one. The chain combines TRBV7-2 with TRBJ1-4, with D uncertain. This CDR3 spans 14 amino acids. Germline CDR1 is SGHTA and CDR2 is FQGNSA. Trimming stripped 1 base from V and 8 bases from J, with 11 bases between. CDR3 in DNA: TGTGCCAGCAGCTTAGTCTGGGGAGGAGAAAAACTGTTTTTT. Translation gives CASSLVWGGEKLFF.

As DNA, the CDR3 is TGTGCCAGCAGTTTCGGCGGGATGGACACTGAAGCTTTCTTT. This encodes CASSFGGMDTEAFF. The V and J genes are TRBV27 and TRBJ1-1, with D hard to call. V lost 3 bases to trimming and J lost 3 bases, with 11 bases between them. This CDR3 spans 14 amino acids. The germline V gene has CDR1 MNHEY and CDR2 SMNVEV (reference sequence).

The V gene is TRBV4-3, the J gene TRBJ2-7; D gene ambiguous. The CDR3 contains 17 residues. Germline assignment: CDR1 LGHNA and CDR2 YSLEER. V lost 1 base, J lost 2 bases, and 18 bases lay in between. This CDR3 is CASSQGMVGAVTYEQYF. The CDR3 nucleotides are TGCGCCAGCAGCCAAGGGATGGTGGGTGCCGTCACCTACGAGCAGTACTTC.

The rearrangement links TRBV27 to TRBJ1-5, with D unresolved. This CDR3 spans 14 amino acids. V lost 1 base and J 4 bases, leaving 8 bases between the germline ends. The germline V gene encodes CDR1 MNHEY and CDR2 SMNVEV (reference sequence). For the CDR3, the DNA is TGTGCCAGCAGTTTATACGCCAGAAATCAGCCCCAGCATTTT. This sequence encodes CASSLYARNQPQHF.

The CDR3 nucleotides are TGTGCCAGCAGCCTCCTGGAGGGAGCGTACTTC. Translating it yields CASSLLEGAYF. This chain joins TRBV2 and TRBJ2-4, with D possibly being TRBD2 (6 bases). This CDR3 has 11 amino acids. Germline CDR1 is SNHLY and CDR2 is FYNNEI. The ends were cut back, 6 bases at V and 15 bases at J, with 15 bases in the middle.

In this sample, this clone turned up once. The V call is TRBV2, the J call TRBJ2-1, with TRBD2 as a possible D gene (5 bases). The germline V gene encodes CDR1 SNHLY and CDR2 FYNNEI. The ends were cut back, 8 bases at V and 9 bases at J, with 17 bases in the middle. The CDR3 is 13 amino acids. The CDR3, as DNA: TGTGCCAGCGGACTTACCGCCTGGGCTGAGCAGTTCTTC. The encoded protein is CASGLTAWAEQFF.

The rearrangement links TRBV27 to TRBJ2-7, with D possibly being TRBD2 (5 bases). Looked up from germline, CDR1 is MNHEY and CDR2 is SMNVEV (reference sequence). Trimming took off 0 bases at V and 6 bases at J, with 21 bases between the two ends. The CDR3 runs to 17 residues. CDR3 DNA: TGTGCCAGCAGTTTATCGCGCAGCTTAAATACCCGGGGCGAGCAGTACTTC. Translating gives CASSLSRSLNTRGEQYF.